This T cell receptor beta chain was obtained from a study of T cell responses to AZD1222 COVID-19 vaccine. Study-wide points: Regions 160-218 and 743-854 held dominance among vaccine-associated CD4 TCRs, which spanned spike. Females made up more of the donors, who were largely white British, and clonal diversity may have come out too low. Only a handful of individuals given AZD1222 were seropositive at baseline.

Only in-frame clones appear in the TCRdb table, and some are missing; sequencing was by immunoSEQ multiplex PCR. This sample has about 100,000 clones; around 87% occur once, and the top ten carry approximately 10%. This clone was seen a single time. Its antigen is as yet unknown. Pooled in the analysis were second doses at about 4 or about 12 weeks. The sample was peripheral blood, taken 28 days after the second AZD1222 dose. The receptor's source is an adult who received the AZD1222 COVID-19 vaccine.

CDR3 DNA: TGTGCCAGCAGCCAAGTGGACTTCAATGAGCAGTTCTTC. Its protein is CASSQVDFNEQFF. The J gene is TRBJ2-1, the V gene TRBV14; TRBD2 might be the D (5 bases). Looked up from germline, CDR1 is SGHDN and CDR2 is FVKESK. V was clipped by 1 base and J by 6 bases, with 7 bases between them. The CDR3 runs 13 residues.